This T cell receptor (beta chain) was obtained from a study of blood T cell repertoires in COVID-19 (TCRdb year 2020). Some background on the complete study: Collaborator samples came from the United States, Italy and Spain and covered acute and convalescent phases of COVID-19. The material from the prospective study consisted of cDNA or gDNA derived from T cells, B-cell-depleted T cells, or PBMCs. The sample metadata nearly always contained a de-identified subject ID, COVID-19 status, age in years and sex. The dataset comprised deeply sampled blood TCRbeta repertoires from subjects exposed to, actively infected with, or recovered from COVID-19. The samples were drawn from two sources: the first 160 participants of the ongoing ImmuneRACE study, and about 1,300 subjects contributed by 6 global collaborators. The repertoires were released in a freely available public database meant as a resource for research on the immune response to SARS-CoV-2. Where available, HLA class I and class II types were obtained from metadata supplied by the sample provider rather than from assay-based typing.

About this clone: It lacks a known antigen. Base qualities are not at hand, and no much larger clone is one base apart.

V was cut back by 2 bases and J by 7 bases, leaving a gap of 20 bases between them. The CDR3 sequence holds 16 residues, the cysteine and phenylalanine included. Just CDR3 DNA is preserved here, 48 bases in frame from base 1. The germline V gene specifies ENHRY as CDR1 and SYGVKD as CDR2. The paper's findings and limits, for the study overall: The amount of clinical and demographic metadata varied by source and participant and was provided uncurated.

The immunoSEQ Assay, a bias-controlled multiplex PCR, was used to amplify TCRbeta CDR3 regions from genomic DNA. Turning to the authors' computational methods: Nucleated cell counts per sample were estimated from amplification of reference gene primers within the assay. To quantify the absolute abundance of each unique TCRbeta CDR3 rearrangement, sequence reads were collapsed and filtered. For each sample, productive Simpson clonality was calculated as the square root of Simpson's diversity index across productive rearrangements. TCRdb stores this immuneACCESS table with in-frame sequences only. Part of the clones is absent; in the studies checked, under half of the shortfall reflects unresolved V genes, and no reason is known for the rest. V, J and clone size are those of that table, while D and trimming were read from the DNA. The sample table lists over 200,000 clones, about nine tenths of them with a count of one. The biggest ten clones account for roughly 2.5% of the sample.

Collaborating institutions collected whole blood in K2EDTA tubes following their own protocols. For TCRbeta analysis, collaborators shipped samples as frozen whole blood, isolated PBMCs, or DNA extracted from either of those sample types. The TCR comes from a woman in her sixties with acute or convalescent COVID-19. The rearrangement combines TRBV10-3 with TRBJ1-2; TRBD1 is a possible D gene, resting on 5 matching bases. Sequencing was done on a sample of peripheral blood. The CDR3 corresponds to CAISELAGLSPGGYTF. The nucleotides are TGTGCCATCAGTGAGCTTGCAGGGCTGTCTCCGGGTGGCTACACCTTC.